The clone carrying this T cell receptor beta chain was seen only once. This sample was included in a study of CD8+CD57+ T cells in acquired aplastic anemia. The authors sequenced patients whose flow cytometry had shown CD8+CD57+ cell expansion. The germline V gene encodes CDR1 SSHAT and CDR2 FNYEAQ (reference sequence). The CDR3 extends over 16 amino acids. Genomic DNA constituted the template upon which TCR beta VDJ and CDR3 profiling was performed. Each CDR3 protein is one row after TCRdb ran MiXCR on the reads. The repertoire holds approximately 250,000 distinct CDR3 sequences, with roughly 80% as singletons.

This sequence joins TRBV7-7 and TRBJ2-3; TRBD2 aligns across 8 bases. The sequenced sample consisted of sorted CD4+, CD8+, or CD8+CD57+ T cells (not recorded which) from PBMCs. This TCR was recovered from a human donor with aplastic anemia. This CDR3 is CATSPGTRGLTDTQYF. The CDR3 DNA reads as TGTGCTACTAGCCCCGGGACTAGGGGACTCACGGATACGCAGTATTTT.